This note documents a single T cell receptor (beta chain) sequence. This record comes from a study of OX40 agonist ivuxolimab in advanced cancers. The protocol was immunoSEQ multiplex PCR, while the TCRdb copy is restricted to in-frame clones and leaves out a portion. The sample has 15,000 to 25,000 clones; around four fifths are singletons. Germline V CDR1 and CDR2: LNHDA, SQIVND (reference sequence). Trimming cost V 3 bases and J 0 bases; bases outside gene matches: 4. The CDR3 runs 16 residues. V usage is TRBV19 and J usage is TRBJ2-1; 8 bases map to TRBD2. Sequences were derived from CD4+ or CD8+ T cells sorted from blood, sampled in a trial of the OX40 agonist ivuxolimab. The sequence was collected from an adult with an advanced solid tumor such as melanoma, head and neck, liver or kidney cancer. CDR3 in amino acids: CASSIREGDSYNEQFF. The CDR3 DNA reads TGTGCCAGTAGTATCCGGGAGGGGGACTCCTACAATGAGCAGTTCTTC.